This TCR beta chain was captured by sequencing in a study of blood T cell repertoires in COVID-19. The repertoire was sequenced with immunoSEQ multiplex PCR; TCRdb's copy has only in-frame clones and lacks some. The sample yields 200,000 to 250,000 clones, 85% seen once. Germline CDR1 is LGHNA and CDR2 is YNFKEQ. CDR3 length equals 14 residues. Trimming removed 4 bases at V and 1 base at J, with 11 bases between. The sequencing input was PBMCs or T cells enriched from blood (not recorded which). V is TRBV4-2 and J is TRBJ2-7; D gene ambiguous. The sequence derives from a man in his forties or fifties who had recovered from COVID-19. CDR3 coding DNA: TGTGCCAGCAGCCCGCAGAAACTATCCTACGAGCAGTACTTC. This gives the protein CASSPQKLSYEQYF.